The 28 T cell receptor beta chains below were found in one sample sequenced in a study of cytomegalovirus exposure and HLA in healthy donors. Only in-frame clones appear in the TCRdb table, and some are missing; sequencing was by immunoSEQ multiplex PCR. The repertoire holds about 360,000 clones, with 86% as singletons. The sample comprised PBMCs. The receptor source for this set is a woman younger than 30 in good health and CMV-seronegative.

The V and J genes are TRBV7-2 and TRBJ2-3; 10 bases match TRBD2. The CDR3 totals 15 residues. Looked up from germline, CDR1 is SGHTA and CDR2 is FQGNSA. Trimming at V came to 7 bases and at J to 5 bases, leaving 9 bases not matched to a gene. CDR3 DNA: TGTGCCAGCACCCTAGCGGGAGTGGGAGGAGATACGCAGTATTTT. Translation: CASTLAGVGGDTQYF.

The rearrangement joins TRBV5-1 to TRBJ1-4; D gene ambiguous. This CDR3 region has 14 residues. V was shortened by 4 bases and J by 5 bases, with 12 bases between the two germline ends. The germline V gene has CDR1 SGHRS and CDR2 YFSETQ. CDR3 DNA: TGCGCCAGCAGCCCAACCGTCACAAATGAAAAACTGTTTTTT. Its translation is CASSPTVTNEKLFF.

The CDR3 region is CASSETGKTRVQFF. Written as DNA, the CDR3 is TGCGCCAGCAGTGAGACAGGGAAAACGCGGGTGCAGTTCTTC. The chain links TRBV10-2 to TRBJ2-1, with TRBD1 as a possible D gene (6 bases). The germline gives CDR1 WSHSY, CDR2 SAAADI. This CDR3 contains 14 residues. V was trimmed by 2 bases and J by 12 bases, leaving 17 bases between them.

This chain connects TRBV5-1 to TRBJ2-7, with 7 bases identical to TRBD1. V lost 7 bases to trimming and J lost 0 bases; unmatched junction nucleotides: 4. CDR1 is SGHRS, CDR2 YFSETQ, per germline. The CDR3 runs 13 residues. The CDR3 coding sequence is TGCGCCAGCGCCCAGGGGGTCTCCTACGAGCAGTACTTC. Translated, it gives CASAQGVSYEQYF. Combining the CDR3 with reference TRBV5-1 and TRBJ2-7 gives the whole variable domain KAGVTQTPRYLIKTRGQQVTLSCSPISGHRSVSWYQQTPGQGLQFLFEYFSETQRNKGNFPGRFSGRQFSNSRSEMNVSTLELGDSALYLCASAQGVSYEQYFGPGTRLTVT.

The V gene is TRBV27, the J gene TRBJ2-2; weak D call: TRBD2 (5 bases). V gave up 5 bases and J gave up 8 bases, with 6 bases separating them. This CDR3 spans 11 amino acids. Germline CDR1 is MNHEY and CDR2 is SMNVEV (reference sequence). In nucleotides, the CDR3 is TGTGCCAGCAGTCCGGGGGGGGAGCTGTTTTTT. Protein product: CASSPGGELFF.

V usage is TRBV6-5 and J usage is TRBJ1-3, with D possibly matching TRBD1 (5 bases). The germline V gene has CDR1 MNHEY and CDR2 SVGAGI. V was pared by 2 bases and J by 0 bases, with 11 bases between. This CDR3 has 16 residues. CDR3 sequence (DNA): TGTGCCAGCAGTTACGCGGGACCCTCCTCTGGAAACACCATATATTTT. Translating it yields CASSYAGPSSGNTIYF.

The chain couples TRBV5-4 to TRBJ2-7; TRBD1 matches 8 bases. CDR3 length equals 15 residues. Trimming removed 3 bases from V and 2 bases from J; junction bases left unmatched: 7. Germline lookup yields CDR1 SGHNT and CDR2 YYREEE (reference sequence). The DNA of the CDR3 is TGTGCCAGCAGCTCCCTGGGGACAGGCCCCTACGAGCAGTACTTC. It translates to CASSSLGTGPYEQYF.

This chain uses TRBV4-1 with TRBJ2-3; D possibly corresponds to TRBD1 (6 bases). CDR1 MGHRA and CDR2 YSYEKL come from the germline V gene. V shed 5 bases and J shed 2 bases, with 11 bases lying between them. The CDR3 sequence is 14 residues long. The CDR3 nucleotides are TGCGCCAGCAGCGTCGACAGGCTCACAGATACGCAGTATTTT. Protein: CASSVDRLTDTQYF.

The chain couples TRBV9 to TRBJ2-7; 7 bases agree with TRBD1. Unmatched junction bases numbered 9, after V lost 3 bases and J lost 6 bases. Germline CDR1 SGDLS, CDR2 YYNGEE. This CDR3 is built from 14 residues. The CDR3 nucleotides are TGTGCCAGCAGCGCCGGGACAGTCCCTTTCGAGCAGTACTTC. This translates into CASSAGTVPFEQYF.

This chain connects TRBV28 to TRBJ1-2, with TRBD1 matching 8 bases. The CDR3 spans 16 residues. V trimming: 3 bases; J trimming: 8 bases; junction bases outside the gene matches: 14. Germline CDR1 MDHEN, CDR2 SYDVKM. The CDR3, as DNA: TGTGCCAGCAGTTTCCTCCCCCCCCAGGGGGCGCAGGGCTACACCTTC. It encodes CASSFLPPQGAQGYTF.

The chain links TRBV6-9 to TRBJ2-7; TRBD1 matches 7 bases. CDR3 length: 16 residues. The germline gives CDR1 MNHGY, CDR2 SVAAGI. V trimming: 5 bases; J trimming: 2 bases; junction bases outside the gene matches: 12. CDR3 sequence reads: CASSRNHRDSTYEQYF. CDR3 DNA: TGTGCCAGCAGTCGCAACCACCGGGACAGCACCTACGAGCAGTACTTC.

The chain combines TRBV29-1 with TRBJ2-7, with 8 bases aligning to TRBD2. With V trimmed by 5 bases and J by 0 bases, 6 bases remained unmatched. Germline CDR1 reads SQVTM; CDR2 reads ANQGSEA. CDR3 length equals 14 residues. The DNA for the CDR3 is TGCAGCGTTTTTAGCGGGGCTAGCTCCTACGAGCAGTACTTC. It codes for CSVFSGASSYEQYF.

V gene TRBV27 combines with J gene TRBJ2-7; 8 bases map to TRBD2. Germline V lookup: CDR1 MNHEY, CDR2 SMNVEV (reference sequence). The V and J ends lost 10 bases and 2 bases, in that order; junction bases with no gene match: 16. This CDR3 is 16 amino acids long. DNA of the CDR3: TGTGCCACTTCCCTTTTAAGCCCAGCGGGGGCCTACGAGCAGTACTTC. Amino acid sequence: CATSLLSPAGAYEQYF.

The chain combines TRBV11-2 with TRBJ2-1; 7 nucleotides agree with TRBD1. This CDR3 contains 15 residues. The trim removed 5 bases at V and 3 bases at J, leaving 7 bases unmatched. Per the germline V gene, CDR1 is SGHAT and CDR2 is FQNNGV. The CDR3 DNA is TGTGCCAGCAGCCGGACCGGGACAGACTACAATGAGCAGTTCTTC. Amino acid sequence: CASSRTGTDYNEQFF.

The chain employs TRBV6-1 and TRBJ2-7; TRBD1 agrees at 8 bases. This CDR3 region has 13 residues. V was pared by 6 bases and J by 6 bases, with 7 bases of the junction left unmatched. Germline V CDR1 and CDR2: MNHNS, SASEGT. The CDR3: CASRLGQGGEQYF. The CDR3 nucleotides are TGTGCCAGCAGGCTCGGACAGGGTGGCGAGCAGTACTTC.

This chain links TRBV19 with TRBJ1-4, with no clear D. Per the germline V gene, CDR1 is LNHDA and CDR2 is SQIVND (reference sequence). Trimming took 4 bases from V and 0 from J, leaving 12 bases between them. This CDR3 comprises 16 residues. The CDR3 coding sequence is TGTGCCAGTAGTACCCTGGTGGCAGCAACTAATGAAAAACTGTTTTTT. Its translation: CASSTLVAATNEKLFF.

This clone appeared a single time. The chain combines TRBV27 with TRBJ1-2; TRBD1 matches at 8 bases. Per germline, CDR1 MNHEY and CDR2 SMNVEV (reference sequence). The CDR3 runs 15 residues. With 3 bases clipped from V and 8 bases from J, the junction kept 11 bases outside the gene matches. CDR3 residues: CASSLGGQGAWGYTF. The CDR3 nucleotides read TGTGCCAGCAGTTTGGGTGGGCAGGGGGCATGGGGCTACACCTTC.

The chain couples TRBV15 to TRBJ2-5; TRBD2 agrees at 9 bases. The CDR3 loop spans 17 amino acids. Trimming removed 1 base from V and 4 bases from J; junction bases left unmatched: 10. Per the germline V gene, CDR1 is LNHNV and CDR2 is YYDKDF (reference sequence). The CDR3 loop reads CATSRGVFEREAETQYF. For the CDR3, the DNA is TGTGCCACCAGCAGAGGAGTTTTCGAGCGGGAGGCAGAGACCCAGTACTTC.

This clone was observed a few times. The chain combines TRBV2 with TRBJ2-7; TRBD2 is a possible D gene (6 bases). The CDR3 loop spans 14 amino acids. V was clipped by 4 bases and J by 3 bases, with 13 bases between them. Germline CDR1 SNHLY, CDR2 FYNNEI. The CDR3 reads CASSAGRESYEQYF. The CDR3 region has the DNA TGTGCCAGCAGTGCAGGTCGGGAGAGCTACGAGCAGTACTTC.

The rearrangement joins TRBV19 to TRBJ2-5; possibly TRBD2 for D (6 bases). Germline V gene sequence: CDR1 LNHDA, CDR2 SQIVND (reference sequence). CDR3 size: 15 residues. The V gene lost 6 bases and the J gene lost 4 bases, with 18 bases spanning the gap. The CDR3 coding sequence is TGTGCCAGTAGGCGTTTAGCGGCCAGGACAGAGACCCAGTACTTC. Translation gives CASRRLAARTETQYF. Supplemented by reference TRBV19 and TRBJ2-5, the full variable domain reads DGGITQSPKYLFRKEGQNVTLSCEQNLNHDAMYWYRQDPGQGLRLIYYSQIVNDFQKGDIAEGYSVSREKKESFPLTVTSAQKNPTAFYLCASRRLAARTETQYFGPGTRLLVL.

CDR3 in amino acids: CATSRVFLAGGNEQFF. For the CDR3, the DNA is TGTGCCACCAGCAGAGTCTTCCTAGCAGGCGGGAATGAGCAGTTCTTC. The chain is built from TRBV15 and TRBJ2-1; a possible D gene is TRBD2 (5 bases). CDR1 LNHNV and CDR2 YYDKDF come from the germline V gene (reference sequence). This CDR3 comprises 16 residues. V lost 1 base and J lost 7, with 17 bases in between.

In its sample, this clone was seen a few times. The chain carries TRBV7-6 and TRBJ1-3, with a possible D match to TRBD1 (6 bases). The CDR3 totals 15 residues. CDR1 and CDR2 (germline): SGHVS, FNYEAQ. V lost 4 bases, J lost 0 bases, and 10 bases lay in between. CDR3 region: CASSSDSLSGNTIYF. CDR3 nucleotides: TGTGCCAGCAGCTCGGACAGTCTCTCTGGAAACACCATATATTTT.

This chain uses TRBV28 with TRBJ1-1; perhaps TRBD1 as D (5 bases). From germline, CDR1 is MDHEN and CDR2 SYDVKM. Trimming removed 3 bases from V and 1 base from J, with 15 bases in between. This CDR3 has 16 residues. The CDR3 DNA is TGTGCCAGCAGTTTTCCGGGACTTTCGGCGAACACTGAAGCTTTCTTT. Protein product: CASSFPGLSANTEAFF. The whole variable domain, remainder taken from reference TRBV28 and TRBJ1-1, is DVKVTQSSRYLVKRTGEKVFLECVQDMDHENMFWYRQDPGLGLRLIYFSYDVKMKEKGDIPEGYSVSREKKERFSLILESASTNQTSMYLCASSFPGLSANTEAFFGQGTRLTVV.

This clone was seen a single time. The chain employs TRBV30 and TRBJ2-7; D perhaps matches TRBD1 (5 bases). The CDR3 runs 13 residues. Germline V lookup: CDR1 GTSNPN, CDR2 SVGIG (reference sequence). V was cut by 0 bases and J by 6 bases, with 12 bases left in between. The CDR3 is CAWSVLSRAEQYF. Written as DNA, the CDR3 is TGTGCCTGGAGTGTATTGAGCAGGGCCGAGCAGTACTTC.

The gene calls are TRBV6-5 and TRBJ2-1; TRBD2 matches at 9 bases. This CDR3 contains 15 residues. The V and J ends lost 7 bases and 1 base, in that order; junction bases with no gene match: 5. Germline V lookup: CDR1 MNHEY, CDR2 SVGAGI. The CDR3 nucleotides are TGTGCCAGCACCTACGCGGGAGGGTCCTACAATGAGCAGTTCTTC. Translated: CASTYAGGSYNEQFF.

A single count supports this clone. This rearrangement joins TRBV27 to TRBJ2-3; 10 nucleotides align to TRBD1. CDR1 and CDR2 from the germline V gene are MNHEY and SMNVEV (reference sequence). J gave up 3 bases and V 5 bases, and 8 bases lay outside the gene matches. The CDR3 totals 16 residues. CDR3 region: CASSLRDRGLTDTQYF. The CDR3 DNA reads TGTGCCAGCAGTCTCCGGGACAGGGGACTAACAGATACGCAGTATTTT.

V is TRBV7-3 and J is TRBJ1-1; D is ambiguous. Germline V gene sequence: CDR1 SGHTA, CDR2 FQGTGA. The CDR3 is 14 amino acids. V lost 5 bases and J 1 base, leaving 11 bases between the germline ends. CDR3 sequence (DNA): TGTGCCAGCAGCGACCGCGCGGGGAACACTGAAGCTTTCTTT. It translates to CASSDRAGNTEAFF.

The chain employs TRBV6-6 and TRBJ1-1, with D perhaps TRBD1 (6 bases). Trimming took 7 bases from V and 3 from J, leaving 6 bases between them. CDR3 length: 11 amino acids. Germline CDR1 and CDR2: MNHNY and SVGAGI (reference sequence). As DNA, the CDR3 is TGTGCCAGCACAGGGGACACTGAAGCTTTCTTT. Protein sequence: CASTGDTEAFF.